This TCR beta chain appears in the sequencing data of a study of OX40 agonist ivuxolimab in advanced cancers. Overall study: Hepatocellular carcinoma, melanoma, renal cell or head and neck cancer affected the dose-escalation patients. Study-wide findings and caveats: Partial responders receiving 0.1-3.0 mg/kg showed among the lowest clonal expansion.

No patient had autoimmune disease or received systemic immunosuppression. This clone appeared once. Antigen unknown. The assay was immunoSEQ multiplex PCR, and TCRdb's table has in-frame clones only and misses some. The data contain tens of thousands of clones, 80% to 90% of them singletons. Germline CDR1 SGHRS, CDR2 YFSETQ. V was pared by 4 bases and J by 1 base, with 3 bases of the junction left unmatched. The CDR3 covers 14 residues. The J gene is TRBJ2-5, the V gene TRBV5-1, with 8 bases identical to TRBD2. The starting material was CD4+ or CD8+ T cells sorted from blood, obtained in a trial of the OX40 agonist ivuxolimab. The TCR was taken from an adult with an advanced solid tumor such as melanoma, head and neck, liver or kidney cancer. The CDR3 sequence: CASSPGGVQETQYF. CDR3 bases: TGCGCCAGCAGCCCGGGAGGGGTCCAAGAGACCCAGTACTTC.